One and the same sample provided the 11 T cell receptor beta chains below, sequenced in a study of T cell responses to AZD1222 COVID-19 vaccine. Clones were read by immunoSEQ multiplex PCR, and TCRdb kept only the in-frame ones, dropping some. The sample contains about 140,000 clones, more than 85% of which appear only once. Source: peripheral blood, taken on day 0 of MenACWY control vaccination. The receptors stem from an adult in good health.

The rearrangement uses TRBV2 and TRBJ1-1; D is undetermined. Germline values: CDR1 SNHLY, CDR2 FYNNEI. V gave up 7 bases and J gave up 4 bases, with 13 bases separating them. The CDR3 is 13 residues long. The CDR3 region has the DNA TGTGCCAGCACCCGAACAACATTCACTGAAGCTTTCTTT. It translates to CASTRTTFTEAFF.

This chain uses TRBV5-5 with TRBJ1-2; the D gene is possibly TRBD1 (5 bases). V was shortened by 4 bases and J by 8 bases, with 15 bases between the two germline ends. The CDR3 has 13 amino acids. Germline loops: CDR1 SGHKS, CDR2 YYEKEE (reference sequence). The CDR3: CASSHDAGLGYTF. The CDR3 DNA sequence: TGTGCCAGCAGCCATGACGCAGGGCTCGGCTACACCTTC.

The chain uses TRBV4-1 and TRBJ1-6; 8 nucleotides match TRBD1. The germline CDR1 and CDR2 sequences are MGHRA and YSYEKL. Trimming removed 3 bases from V and 7 bases from J; junction bases left unmatched: 11. The CDR3 is 17 residues long. This CDR3 reads CASSHSGTGVGNSPLHF. The CDR3 DNA follows: TGCGCCAGCAGCCATTCTGGGACAGGAGTCGGGAATTCACCCCTCCACTTT.

The genes are TRBV29-1 and TRBJ1-2; 7 bases are shared with TRBD1. Per germline, CDR1 SQVTM and CDR2 ANQGSEA. This CDR3 is built from 11 residues. This CDR3 is CRVQGNSGYTF. The DNA for the CDR3 is TGCAGAGTACAGGGGAACAGTGGCTACACCTTC.

The chain uses TRBV5-4 and TRBJ1-6; D not certain. Germline V CDR1 and CDR2: SGHNT, YYREEE (reference sequence). V lost 1 base to trimming and J lost 5 bases, with 4 bases between them. This CDR3 contains 13 residues. The CDR3 spells CASSLPDNSPLHF. CDR3 in DNA: TGTGCCAGCAGCTTGCCAGATAATTCACCCCTCCACTTT. Based on the CDR3 plus reference TRBV5-4 and TRBJ1-6, the full variable domain is ETGVTQSPTHLIKTRGQQVTLRCSSQSGHNTVSWYQQALGQGPQFIFQYYREEENGRGNFPPRFSGLQFPNYSSELNVNALELDDSALYLCASSLPDNSPLHFGNGTRLTVT.

This chain joins TRBV7-3 and TRBJ2-1; no clear D gene. Germline V gene sequence: CDR1 SGHTA, CDR2 FQGTGA. V dropped 5 bases and J dropped 3 bases, with 8 bases sitting between them. This CDR3 is built from 13 residues. The CDR3, as DNA: TGTGCCAGCAGCGTTGACTTCTACAATGAGCAGTTCTTC. Translation gives CASSVDFYNEQFF.

The rearrangement joins TRBV5-1 to TRBJ2-7; D perhaps matches TRBD2 (6 bases). The CDR3 extends over 13 amino acids. CDR1 and CDR2 (germline): SGHRS, YFSETQ. Trimming removed 1 base from V and 7 bases from J, with 12 bases in between. The CDR3 is CASSLRTTGEQYF. CDR3 nucleotide sequence: TGCGCCAGCAGCTTGAGGACTACGGGGGAGCAGTACTTC. The full variable domain, completed using reference TRBV5-1 and TRBJ2-7, is KAGVTQTPRYLIKTRGQQVTLSCSPISGHRSVSWYQQTPGQGLQFLFEYFSETQRNKGNFPGRFSGRQFSNSRSEMNVSTLELGDSALYLCASSLRTTGEQYFGPGTRLTVT.

The CDR3 coding sequence is TGTGCCAGCAGCTTGGAGGGAAGTCAGCCCCAGCATTTT. Protein: CASSLEGSQPQHF. This chain connects TRBV7-9 to TRBJ1-5; the D is unclear. Germline V CDR1 and CDR2: SEHNR, FQNEAQ (reference sequence). Trimming shortened V by 3 bases and J by 6 bases, and 9 bases separated the two germline ends. The CDR3 contains 13 residues.

The V call is TRBV27, the J call TRBJ1-1; D unresolved. This CDR3 has 14 amino acids. CDR1 is MNHEY and CDR2 is SMNVEV in the germline V gene (reference sequence). V was pared by 0 bases and J by 1 base, with 6 bases between. The CDR3 sequence is CASSLSLGNTEAFF. The CDR3 coding sequence is TGTGCCAGCAGTTTATCTCTCGGGAACACTGAAGCTTTCTTT.

CDR3 protein: CASSVGDTYGYTF. CDR3 in DNA: TGTGCCAGCAGCGTAGGGGACACCTATGGCTACACCTTC. The chain couples TRBV9 to TRBJ1-2; tentatively, D is TRBD1 (6 bases). Deletions cut 0 bases from V and 4 bases from J, with 7 bases between. The CDR3 consists of 13 residues. CDR1 is SGDLS and CDR2 is YYNGEE in the germline V gene.

The chain couples TRBV7-9 to TRBJ2-7, with a possible D match to TRBD1 (6 bases). Germline loops: CDR1 SEHNR, CDR2 FQNEAQ (reference sequence). The CDR3 is 13 amino acids. The V gene lost 4 bases and the J gene lost 7 bases, with 14 bases spanning the gap. Here the CDR3 DNA reads TGTGCCAGCAGCTCCCAGGGGCCGGGTGAGCAGTACTTC. This codes for CASSSQGPGEQYF.